This passage covers 26 T cell receptor beta chains from one sample sequenced in a study of CD8 T cells in ankylosing spondylitis. Antigens for these TCRs are unknown. Whole-study results and caveats: Characteristic, it appeared, of ankylosing spondylitis blood was a TCR beta motif of about eight highly homologous variants.

One entry per CDR3 protein results from TCRdb running MiXCR on the 5' RACE reads. This sample has about 200,000 distinct CDR3 sequences, with around 6.6% found just once. Sequencing was carried out using blood, either unsorted or a sorted T cell fraction (not recorded which). The receptors derive from a male donor with ankylosing spondylitis.

This clonotype was observed at least ten times. CDR3 loop: CASSIDDTGELFF. As DNA, the CDR3 is TGTGCCAGTAGTATAGACGACACCGGGGAGCTGTTTTTT. The chain couples TRBV19 to TRBJ2-2; D remains ambiguous. This CDR3 has 13 residues. The V gene's germline CDR1 is LNHDA and CDR2 SQIVND (reference sequence). Trimming pared 0 bases from V and 3 bases from J, leaving 2 bases between.

This clonotype appeared many times. The chain joins TRBV27 to TRBJ2-7, with D possibly TRBD2 on 6 matching bases. This CDR3 is built from 14 residues. Germline V gene data show CDR1 as MNHEY and CDR2 as SMNVEV (reference sequence). The V gene lost 2 bases and the J gene lost 4 bases, with 12 bases spanning the gap. CDR3 protein: CASSLGAGRYEQYF. CDR3 DNA: TGTGCCAGCAGTTTAGGGGCAGGGAGGTACGAGCAGTACTTC.

This clonotype was observed a handful of times. V is TRBV16 and J is TRBJ1-1; D remains unclear. The CDR3 runs 13 residues. Germline CDR1 KGHSY, CDR2 FQNENV. Trimming removed 4 bases at V and 5 bases at J, with 11 bases between. The DNA of the CDR3 is TGTGCCAGCAGCCCAGTGAGGAAGACTGAAGCTTTCTTT. Encoded protein: CASSPVRKTEAFF. Full variable domain (outside the CDR3, taken from reference TRBV16 and TRBJ1-1): GEEVAQTPKHLVRGEGQKAKLYCAPIKGHSYVFWYQQVLKNEFKFLISFQNENVFDETGMPKERFSAKCLPNSPCSLEIQATKLEDSAVYFCASSPVRKTEAFFGQGTRLTVV.

In this sample, this clonotype turned up many times. The chain recombines TRBV4-1 with TRBJ1-2, with 8 bases that match TRBD1. This CDR3 comprises 14 residues. Germline CDR1 is MGHRA and CDR2 is YSYEKL. V dropped 5 bases and J dropped 4; count of bases not matched to a gene: 6. CDR3 residues: CASSMRTGSYGYTF. The DNA for the CDR3 is TGCGCCAGCAGCATGCGGACAGGGAGCTATGGCTACACCTTC.

This clonotype was observed at least ten times. The chain carries TRBV7-6 and TRBJ1-2; D perhaps matches TRBD1 (6 bases). Between the trimmed V and J ends, which lost 5 bases and 9 bases, there was a span of 28 bases. The CDR3 has 17 residues. Germline assignment: CDR1 SGHVS and CDR2 FNYEAQ. CDR3 bases: TGTGCCAGCAGCCAAACGGACAGACCGGTGGGTTCTTTAAGCTACACCTTC. As protein: CASSQTDRPVGSLSYTF.

This clonotype has just a few counts. In nucleotides, the CDR3 is TGTGCCAGCAGCCAATCGTGGGGGGTTGGAGAGACCCAGTACTTC. Encoded protein: CASSQSWGVGETQYF. The V and J genes are TRBV7-9 and TRBJ2-5; a possible D gene is TRBD2 (6 bases). Deletions cut 5 bases from V and 4 bases from J, with 17 bases between. The CDR3 has 15 amino acids. In germline, CDR1 is SEHNR, CDR2 FQNEAQ (reference sequence).

This clonotype has a count of ten or more. The chain joins TRBV12-3 or TRBV12-4 to TRBJ1-5; D is unresolved. The V end was cut by 3 bases, the J end by 2 bases, with 11 bases between. This CDR3 is 15 amino acids long. DNA for the CDR3: TGTGCCAGCAGTTTTGGCCCGATCGGCAATCAGCCCCAGCATTTT. Encoded protein: CASSFGPIGNQPQHF.

At least ten counts were recorded for this clonotype. V usage is TRBV19 and J usage is TRBJ2-2; D remains unclear. This CDR3 contains 15 residues. Germline V gene data show CDR1 as LNHDA and CDR2 as SQIVND (reference sequence). Trimming pared 2 bases from V and 5 bases from J, leaving 12 bases between. In DNA form, the CDR3 reads TGTGCCAGTAGTATACTGATCGGAGCAACCGGGGAGCTGTTTTTT. It specifies CASSILIGATGELFF.

This clonotype was recorded many times. The rearrangement joins TRBV6-6 to TRBJ1-1; D not certain. The germline V and J ends were trimmed by 3 bases and 3 bases, with 8 bases remaining between them. The length of the CDR3 is 13 residues. The germline gives CDR1 MNHNY, CDR2 SVGAGI (reference sequence). The CDR3 region has the DNA TGTGCCAGCAGTTATGGTGAGGACACTGAAGCTTTCTTT. This codes for CASSYGEDTEAFF.

V gene TRBV29-1 combines with J gene TRBJ1-2; D gene uncertain. The germline CDR1 and CDR2 sequences are SQVTM and ANQGSEA. This CDR3 has 14 amino acids. Trimming stripped 2 bases from V and 4 bases from J, with 14 bases between. In DNA form, the CDR3 reads TGCAGCGTTGAAACGGCCAGGAGCCTCTATGGCTACACCTTC. This codes for CSVETARSLYGYTF.

This clonotype was counted at least ten times. The genes are TRBV9 and TRBJ1-1; a possible D gene is TRBD1 (6 bases). Trimming pared 5 bases from V and 4 bases from J, leaving 12 bases between. CDR3 size: 13 residues. CDR1 SGDLS and CDR2 YYNGEE come from the germline V gene. CDR3 sequence reads: CASRTMDSTEAFF. In nucleotides, the CDR3 is TGTGCCAGCAGGACCATGGACAGCACTGAAGCTTTCTTT.

This clonotype showed up many times. The J gene is TRBJ2-2, the V gene TRBV28; TRBD2 matches 8 bases. This CDR3 contains 15 residues. Germline-derived CDR1 and CDR2 are MDHEN and SYDVKM. The trim removed 7 bases at V and 7 bases at J, leaving 11 bases unmatched. CDR3 bases: TGTGCCAGCACCCAGCGGGAGAGGTGGGACGGGGAGCTGTTTTTT. This translates into CASTQRERWDGELFF. The full variable domain, rest sourced from reference TRBV28 and TRBJ2-2, is DVKVTQSSRYLVKRTGEKVFLECVQDMDHENMFWYRQDPGLGLRLIYFSYDVKMKEKGDIPEGYSVSREKKERFSLILESASTNQTSMYLCASTQRERWDGELFFGEGSRLTVL.

The rearrangement links TRBV29-1 to TRBJ2-6; either TRBD1 or TRBD2 may supply D (5 bases each). Trimming removed 6 bases from V and 0 bases from J, with 18 bases in between. The germline V gene encodes CDR1 SQVTM and CDR2 ANQGSEA. The CDR3 has 17 amino acids. The CDR3 here is CSVFEGPMNSGANVLTF. CDR3 DNA sequence: TGCAGCGTCTTCGAGGGGCCCATGAACTCTGGGGCCAACGTCCTGACTTTC.

This clonotype was detected many times. The rearrangement uses TRBV7-9 and TRBJ1-2, with a possible D match to TRBD1 (6 bases). CDR1 and CDR2 (germline): SEHNR, FQNEAQ (reference sequence). V lost 3 bases to trimming and J lost 6 bases, with 8 bases between them. This CDR3 is built from 12 residues. CDR3 DNA sequence: TGTGCCAGCAGCTTTAACAGGGATGGCTACACCTTC. It yields the protein CASSFNRDGYTF.

The chain employs TRBV7-9 and TRBJ2-7; D is possibly TRBD1 (6 bases). CDR3 length: 13 amino acids. Looked up from germline, CDR1 is SEHNR and CDR2 is FQNEAQ (reference sequence). Trimming pared 5 bases from V and 3 bases from J, leaving 11 bases between. The CDR3 spells CASSTVQGYEQYF. Written as DNA, the CDR3 is TGTGCCAGCAGCACCGTACAGGGCTACGAGCAGTACTTC.

This clonotype has ten or more counts. The chain recombines TRBV7-9 with TRBJ1-5, with 8 nucleotides matching TRBD1. V was clipped by 5 bases and J by 5 bases; unmatched bases: 8. CDR1 is SEHNR, CDR2 FQNEAQ, per germline (reference sequence). This CDR3 spans 15 amino acids. The CDR3 loop is CASSLGQGGDQPQHF. DNA of the CDR3: TGTGCCAGCAGCCTCGGACAGGGTGGCGATCAGCCCCAGCATTTT.

This clonotype was seen repeatedly, ten times or more. This sequence joins TRBV20-1 and TRBJ1-5, with a tentative D call TRBD1 (5 bases). The CDR3 covers 14 residues. Trimming pared 6 bases from V and 7 bases from J, leaving 19 bases between. Germline V gene sequence: CDR1 DFQATT, CDR2 SNEGSKA (reference sequence). The DNA for the CDR3 is TGCAGTGCACGTACCGGGACCCTACGACAGCCCCAGCATTTT. The encoded protein is CSARTGTLRQPQHF.

This clonotype has only a few counts. The chain recombines TRBV5-6 with TRBJ2-3, with 9 bases fitting TRBD2. The germline V gene encodes CDR1 SGHDT and CDR2 YYEEEE. This CDR3 is 19 amino acids long. V lost 2 bases to trimming and J lost 3 bases; unmatched junction nucleotides: 16. In DNA, the CDR3 is TGTGCCAGCAGCTTTGCGACTAGCGGTCGTCGACAAGTAACAGATACGCAGTATTTT. Protein product: CASSFATSGRRQVTDTQYF.

This clonotype was seen ten or more times. The chain combines TRBV15 with TRBJ1-2, with a possible D match to TRBD1 (5 bases). Per germline, CDR1 LNHNV and CDR2 YYDKDF (reference sequence). Between the trimmed V and J ends, which lost 7 bases and 4 bases, there was a span of 16 bases. This CDR3 spans 14 amino acids. CDR3 protein: CATTPGAGRYGYTF. Here the CDR3 DNA reads TGTGCCACCACCCCCGGGGCAGGCCGCTATGGCTACACCTTC.

This clonotype has a count of ten or more. This chain links TRBV4-2 with TRBJ1-2, with D perhaps matching TRBD1 (6 bases). This CDR3 has 16 residues. CDR1 is LGHNA, CDR2 YNFKEQ, per germline. V was trimmed by 4 bases and J by 2 bases, leaving 17 bases between them. The CDR3 protein is CASSPQTGHRNYGYTF. The CDR3 DNA follows: TGTGCCAGCAGCCCGCAAACGGGACACCGAAACTATGGCTACACCTTC.

This clonotype was seen many times. This rearrangement joins TRBV20-1 to TRBJ2-7; no firm D call. V lost 0 bases and J lost 2, with 8 bases in between. Germline V gene data show CDR1 as DFQATT and CDR2 as SNEGSKA (reference sequence). CDR3 length: 13 residues. The CDR3 loop reads CSARDLATYEQYF. The CDR3 DNA reads TGCAGTGCTAGAGATCTTGCGACCTACGAGCAGTACTTC.

The gene calls are TRBV10-2 and TRBJ2-3, with 9 bases aligning to TRBD2. Germline CDR1 and CDR2: WSHSY and SAAADI. This CDR3 contains 17 residues. V lost 8 bases to trimming and J lost 2 bases; unmatched junction nucleotides: 14. CDR3 protein: CASGPPLLAGNTDTQYF. In nucleotides, the CDR3 is TGCGCCAGCGGGCCCCCACTTCTAGCGGGAAACACAGATACGCAGTATTTT.

This clonotype came up a few times. The V call is TRBV12-3 or TRBV12-4, the J call TRBJ2-5; 8 nucleotides line up with TRBD1. CDR3 length equals 15 residues. The ends lost 6 bases at V and 5 bases at J; junction bases unmatched: 11. The CDR3 sequence: CASSKTDRVWETQYF. The CDR3 nucleotides are TGTGCCAGCAGCAAGACGGACAGGGTATGGGAGACCCAGTACTTC.

This clonotype has a count of ten or more. This chain connects TRBV12-3 or TRBV12-4 to TRBJ1-3; D is unresolved. V was pared by 3 bases and J by 5 bases, with 5 bases between. The CDR3 is 12 amino acids. This CDR3 reads CASSFGRNTIYF. Here the CDR3 DNA reads TGTGCCAGCAGTTTCGGCAGAAACACCATATATTTT.

This clonotype came up many times. The genes are TRBV20-1 and TRBJ2-7; tentatively, D is TRBD2 (6 bases). V was cut by 2 bases and J by 0 bases, with 14 bases left in between. CDR3 length equals 15 residues. The germline CDR1 and CDR2 sequences are DFQATT and SNEGSKA (reference sequence). The CDR3 region is CSARPLAMSSYEQYF. The CDR3 DNA follows: TGCAGTGCTAGACCCCTAGCGATGAGCTCCTACGAGCAGTACTTC.

The genes are TRBV7-9 and TRBJ2-2, with D possibly being TRBD2 (5 bases). Trimming pared 3 bases from V and 7 bases from J, leaving 18 bases between. The length of the CDR3 is 16 residues. CDR1 is SEHNR and CDR2 is FQNEAQ in the germline V gene (reference sequence). CDR3 protein: CASSFSLASPGGELFF. The DNA of the CDR3 is TGTGCCAGCAGCTTTTCGCTAGCCAGCCCCGGCGGGGAGCTGTTTTTT.